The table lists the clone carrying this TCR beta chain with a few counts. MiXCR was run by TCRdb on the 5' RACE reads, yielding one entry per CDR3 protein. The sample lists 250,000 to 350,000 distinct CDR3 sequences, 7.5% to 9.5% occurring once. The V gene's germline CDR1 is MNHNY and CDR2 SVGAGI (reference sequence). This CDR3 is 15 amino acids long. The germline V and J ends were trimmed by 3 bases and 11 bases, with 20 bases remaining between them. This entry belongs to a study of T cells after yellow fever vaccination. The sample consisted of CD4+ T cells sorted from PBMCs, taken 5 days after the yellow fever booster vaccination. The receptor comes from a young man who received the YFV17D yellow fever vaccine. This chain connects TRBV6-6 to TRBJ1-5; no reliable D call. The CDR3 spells CASSYGLGPQEAQHF. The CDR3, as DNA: TGTGCCAGCAGTTATGGTCTGGGCCCTCAGGAAGCCCAGCATTTT.